The clone carrying this T cell receptor beta chain was detected ten times or more. Its antigen remains unknown. Libraries for TCRalpha and TCRbeta carried sample barcodes and unique molecular identifiers via 5'RACE. One entry per CDR3 protein results from TCRdb running MiXCR on the 5' RACE reads. The repertoire holds some 30,000 distinct CDR3 sequences, 7.4% seen once, with roughly an eighth in the top ten. V was pared by 3 bases and J by 1 base, with 6 bases of the junction left unmatched. This CDR3 comprises 16 residues. The germline V gene encodes CDR1 SGHTS and CDR2 YDEGEE. This record comes from a study of T-cell memory formation after mild COVID-19. Whole-study findings and limits: Balance between CD4 and CD8 was seen in clones contracting day 15 to 85, and a CD4+ lean was seen in later expanders. Contracting CD4+ clones lay largely in CM and EM, with CD8+ ones residing in EMRA. Cross-reactive memory appears to have joined, as suggested by some responding clones showing up in pre-infection memory.

The receptor comes from an adult woman who had mild COVID-19 (a few samples of this study predate the infection). Cell type and time point are not known. Sequenced material: PBMCs or a T cell subset sorted from them (not recorded which). The chain is built from TRBV5-8 and TRBJ2-1, with 8 bases identical to TRBD2. The CDR3 protein is CASSSAGGLSYNEQFF. In DNA form, the CDR3 reads TGTGCCAGCAGCTCCGCGGGAGGACTTTCCTACAATGAGCAGTTCTTC.